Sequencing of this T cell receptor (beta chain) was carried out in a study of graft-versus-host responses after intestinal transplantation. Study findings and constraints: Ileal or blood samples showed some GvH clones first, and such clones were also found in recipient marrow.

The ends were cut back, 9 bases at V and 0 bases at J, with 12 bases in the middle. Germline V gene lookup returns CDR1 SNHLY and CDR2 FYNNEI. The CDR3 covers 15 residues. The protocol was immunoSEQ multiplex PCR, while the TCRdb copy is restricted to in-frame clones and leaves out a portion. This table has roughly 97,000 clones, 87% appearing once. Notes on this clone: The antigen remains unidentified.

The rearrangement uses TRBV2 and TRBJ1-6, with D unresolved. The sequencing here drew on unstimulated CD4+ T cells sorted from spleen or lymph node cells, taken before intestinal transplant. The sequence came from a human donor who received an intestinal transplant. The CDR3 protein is CARAGTSSYNSPLHF. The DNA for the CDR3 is TGTGCCAGGGCTGGAACTAGCTCCTATAATTCACCCCTCCACTTT.